This T cell receptor (beta chain) was documented in a study of tumor and adjacent non-tumor tissue in lung cancer. RNA was extracted from bulk tissue without any cell sorting. The CDR3 is 17 residues long. Germline V gene lookup returns CDR1 SGHDN and CDR2 FVKESK. Three rounds of nested PCR, following a modified ARM-PCR protocol, produced the TCRbeta library. MiXCR, applied by TCRdb to the multiplex PCR reads, yields one record per CDR3 protein. The repertoire holds about 66,000 distinct CDR3 sequences, with around 73% as singletons. In this sample, this clonotype turned up a few times. One junction end disagrees with the germline gene, perhaps due to a read error.

The chain uses TRBV14 and TRBJ2-6; TRBD1 agrees at 7 bases. The TCR was taken from a man aged 55 to 70 with non-small cell lung cancer. The sample was lung tumor tissue. The CDR3 nucleotides read TGTGCCAGCAGCCCGGGGACAGTTCTCTTTGGGGCCAACGTCCTGATTTTC. Protein product: CASSPGTVLFGANVLIF.